These 24 T cell receptor beta chains came from one sample sequenced in a study of regulatory T cells in long-lasting Graves disease. Investigators prepared the TCR beta libraries by applying iRepertoire HTBI primers and Arm-PCR of CDR3 regions. Using its own MiXCR run on the multiplex PCR reads, TCRdb lists one record per CDR3 protein. The sample consists of some 450,000 distinct CDR3 sequences, roughly a quarter of them appearing once. This sample's time point: persistent/refractory GD, antithyroid drugs over 5 years with positive TRAb. Construction of the TCR library relied on RNA isolated from PBMCs. The sequences come from peripheral blood mononuclear cells (PBMCs), collected when the disease was refractory, from a patient treated with antithyroid drugs. The receptors here all came from a female donor with Graves disease.

This clonotype turned up a few times. The chain has TRBV20-1 and TRBJ1-2; D perhaps matches TRBD1 (5 bases). The V end lost 0 bases, the J end lost 13 bases, and 15 bases lay between the germline ends. The CDR3 sequence is 12 residues long. In germline, CDR1 is DFQATT, CDR2 SNEGSKA (reference sequence). The CDR3 DNA reads TGCAGTGCTAGAGATTTCCAGGGTGGTCTCACCTTC. This sequence encodes CSARDFQGGLTF.

This clonotype was seen a handful of times. The genes are TRBV29-1 and TRBJ1-4; D gene unclear. Trimming took off 6 bases at V and 8 bases at J, with 13 bases between the two ends. The germline CDR1 and CDR2 sequences are SQVTM and ANQGSEA. CDR3 length: 12 amino acids. The CDR3 loop reads CSVQLPGEKLFF. The DNA for the CDR3 is TGCAGCGTACAGTTACCAGGCGAAAAACTGTTTTTT. Filled out from reference TRBV29-1 and TRBJ1-4, the complete variable domain reads SAVISQKPSRDICQRGTSLTIQCQVDSQVTMMFWYRQQPGQSLTLIATANQGSEATYESGFVIDKFPISRPNLTFSTLTVSNMSPEDSSIYLCSVQLPGEKLFFGSGTQLSVL.

The chain recombines TRBV6-1 with TRBJ2-5; D possibly corresponds to TRBD1 (6 bases). CDR3 length equals 14 residues. V shed 10 bases and J shed 0 bases, with 15 bases lying between them. CDR1 and CDR2 from the germline V gene are MNHNS and SASEGT. Here the CDR3 reads CATGVQGYQETQYF. The CDR3 region has the DNA TGTGCCACCGGGGTCCAGGGGTACCAAGAGACCCAGTACTTC.

Regarding this clonotype: With a much larger clone just one base away, this may be a read error. V usage is TRBV30 and J usage is TRBJ1-2; D uncertain. Germline CDR1 GTSNPN, CDR2 SVGIG (reference sequence). The CDR3 loop spans 11 amino acids. The V and J ends lost 5 bases and 12 bases respectively, with 16 bases between them. As DNA, the CDR3 is TGTGCCTGGGGTAGTGGCTGGGGAAACACCTTC. It encodes CAWGSGWGNTF.

The rearrangement uses TRBV19 and TRBJ1-6; perhaps TRBD1 as D (5 bases). V was cut by 3 bases and J by 7 bases, with 16 bases left in between. In germline, CDR1 is LNHDA, CDR2 SQIVND (reference sequence). The CDR3 is 16 residues long. Here the CDR3 DNA reads TGTGCCAGTAGTATCTCCTTGGGGCGGACGAATTCACCCCTCCACTTT. It is translated as CASSISLGRTNSPLHF.

This clonotype was found a few times. The chain employs TRBV9 and TRBJ1-5; perhaps TRBD1 as D (6 bases). V was trimmed by 0 bases and J by 1 base, leaving 14 bases between them. The CDR3 loop spans 17 amino acids. Looked up from germline, CDR1 is SGDLS and CDR2 is YYNGEE. As DNA, the CDR3 is TGTGCCAGCAGCGTAGATGAAGGGGGGCACAGCAATCAGCCCCAGCATTTT. Amino acid sequence: CASSVDEGGHSNQPQHF.

There are many counts of this clonotype. This chain links TRBV20-1 with TRBJ1-2; D remains unclear. The CDR3 is made up of 11 amino acids. The germline V gene encodes CDR1 DFQATT and CDR2 SNEGSKA (reference sequence). The V and J ends lost 2 bases and 8 bases respectively, with 9 bases between them. The CDR3 bases are TGCAGTGCTAGACACGGTGGGGGCTACACCTTC. It is translated as CSARHGGGYTF.

This clonotype was counted many times. The rearrangement uses TRBV20-1 and TRBJ1-1, with a tentative D call TRBD1 (5 bases). Trimming cost V 5 bases and J 2 bases, with 9 bases left between them. Germline loops: CDR1 DFQATT, CDR2 SNEGSKA (reference sequence). The CDR3 runs to 12 residues. The CDR3 DNA sequence: TGCAGTGCTGGGGGACTCAACACTGAAGCTTTCTTT. Its protein is CSAGGLNTEAFF.

This clonotype was seen once. The chain employs TRBV2 and TRBJ2-3, with 10 bases matching TRBD2. Germline V gene lookup returns CDR1 SNHLY and CDR2 FYNNEI. Trimming at V came to 5 bases and at J to 6 bases, leaving 11 bases not matched to a gene. The CDR3 spans 16 residues. In nucleotides, the CDR3 is TGTGCCAGCAGTCCGGGACTAGCGACCGCTACGGATACGCAGTATTTT. It translates to CASSPGLATATDTQYF.

This sequence joins TRBV30 and TRBJ2-7; D perhaps matches TRBD2 (6 bases). The ends were cut back, 5 bases at V and 4 bases at J, with 24 bases in the middle. The length of the CDR3 is 16 residues. CDR1 and CDR2 from the germline V gene are GTSNPN and SVGIG (reference sequence). Here the CDR3 reads CAWGRPGAGKGYEQYF. For the CDR3, the DNA is TGTGCCTGGGGCCGTCCGGGAGCTGGTAAGGGTTACGAGCAGTACTTC.

The genes are TRBV13 and TRBJ2-6; D might be TRBD1 (5 bases). Trimming cost V 4 bases and J 0 bases, with 10 bases left between them. Germline CDR1 and CDR2: PRHDT and FYEKMQ (reference sequence). CDR3 size: 16 residues. This CDR3 is CASSSRASSGANVLTF. The CDR3 region has the DNA TGTGCCAGCAGCTCCAGGGCCAGCTCTGGGGCCAACGTCCTGACTTTC.

This clonotype has a count of ten or more. The V call is TRBV30, the J call TRBJ1-5, with D possibly being TRBD1 (5 bases). V lost 0 bases and J 3 bases, leaving 9 bases between the germline ends. Looked up from germline, CDR1 is GTSNPN and CDR2 is SVGIG (reference sequence). The CDR3 is 14 residues long. The CDR3 DNA reads as TGTGCCTGGAGTGTACCAGGGTTCAATCAGCCCCAGCATTTT. Translated, it gives CAWSVPGFNQPQHF.

Only a few counts were recorded for this clonotype. This chain uses TRBV13 with TRBJ2-5; D call uncertain. Germline CDR1 PRHDT, CDR2 FYEKMQ (reference sequence). V was trimmed by 4 bases and J by 9 bases, leaving 21 bases between them. The CDR3 extends over 15 amino acids. CDR3 in DNA: TGTGCCAGCAGCTGGGGTCGGAACGCCGTTGAGCCCCAGTACTTC. Translating it yields CASSWGRNAVEPQYF. Combining the CDR3 with reference TRBV13 and TRBJ2-5 gives the whole variable domain AAGVIQSPRHLIKEKRETATLKCYPIPRHDTVYWYQQGPGQDPQFLISFYEKMQSDKGSIPDRFSAQQFSDYHSELNMSSLELGDSALYFCASSWGRNAVEPQYFGPGTRLLVL.

This clonotype was picked up many times. The chain combines TRBV12-3 or TRBV12-4 with TRBJ2-5; 9 nucleotides align to TRBD1. Trimming took 6 bases from V and 5 from J; bases not matched to a gene: 7. CDR3 length: 14 amino acids. The CDR3 protein is CASSLGQGVETQYF. For the CDR3, the DNA is TGTGCCAGCAGCTTGGGACAGGGAGTGGAGACCCAGTACTTC.

The chain couples TRBV6-1 to TRBJ2-3; a weak D match, TRBD1 (6 bases). Deletions cut 6 bases from V and 5 bases from J, with 9 bases between. The CDR3 covers 12 residues. CDR1 is MNHNS and CDR2 is SASEGT in the germline V gene. The CDR3 region has the DNA TGTGCCAGCAGCAGGGGTAGAGATACGCAGTATTTT. It is translated as CASSRGRDTQYF.

V is TRBV24-1 and J is TRBJ1-1; no firm D call. Germline CDR1 and CDR2: KGHDR and SFDVKD. The length of the CDR3 is 13 residues. With 1 base removed from V and 4 bases from J, the gap between germline ends came to 6 bases. The CDR3 DNA reads as TGTGCCACCAGTGATTTTGGGGTCACTGAAGCTTTCTTT. Translated: CATSDFGVTEAFF.

This clonotype was picked up many times. CDR3 protein: CASSLDDTNYGYTF. The CDR3, as DNA: TGTGCCAGCAGCTTAGACGACACCAACTATGGCTACACCTTC. The chain employs TRBV7-2 and TRBJ1-2; no clear D. CDR3 length: 14 residues. Germline V gene sequence: CDR1 SGHTA, CDR2 FQGNSA. The ends were cut back, 1 base at V and 2 bases at J, with 8 bases in the middle.

The chain joins TRBV20-1 to TRBJ2-2, with D possibly TRBD2 on 6 matching bases. V lost 4 bases and J lost 4, with 10 bases in between. Germline CDR1 reads DFQATT; CDR2 reads SNEGSKA (reference sequence). The CDR3 totals 13 residues. CDR3 in DNA: TGCAGTGCTACCTTGACTAGCACCGGGGAGCTGTTTTTT. This codes for CSATLTSTGELFF.

On this clonotype: A single base separates this from a much larger clone, so it may be a read error. The rearrangement joins TRBV3-1 to TRBJ1-6; a weak D match, TRBD1 (6 bases). Germline V lookup: CDR1 LGHDT, CDR2 YNNKEL (reference sequence). With 10 bases removed from V and 10 bases from J, the gap between germline ends came to 17 bases. CDR3 length: 13 residues. The CDR3 spells CATSRAGESPLHF. CDR3 nucleotides: TGTGCCACCTCTCGGGCAGGGGAATCACCCCTCCACTTT.

This clonotype came up a few times. This chain links TRBV2 with TRBJ2-3; D remains ambiguous. This CDR3 spans 13 amino acids. In germline, CDR1 is SNHLY, CDR2 FYNNEI. Trimming stripped 2 bases from V and 5 bases from J, with 8 bases between. CDR3 protein: CASSEQVGDTQYF. The CDR3 nucleotides are TGTGCCAGCAGTGAACAGGTGGGAGATACGCAGTATTTT.

This clonotype was detected a few times. The V and J genes are TRBV3-1 and TRBJ2-1; the D is unclear. Germline CDR1 is LGHDT and CDR2 is YNNKEL (reference sequence). Trimming took off 4 bases at V and 8 bases at J, with 9 bases between the two ends. CDR3 length: 12 residues. CDR3 DNA sequence: TGTGCCAGCAGCCCCCCCTGGCATGAGCAGTTCTTC. Translating gives CASSPPWHEQFF.

The chain couples TRBV29-1 to TRBJ2-5; TRBD1 matches at 9 bases. V lost 7 bases to trimming and J lost 5 bases; unmatched junction nucleotides: 5. In germline, CDR1 is SQVTM, CDR2 ANQGSEA. The CDR3 is 12 residues long. CDR3 DNA sequence: TGCAGCGCCGCGGGACAGGGCGAGACCCAGTACTTC. Residues: CSAAGQGETQYF.

V is TRBV19 and J is TRBJ1-5; the match to TRBD1 covers 7 bases. The germline gives CDR1 LNHDA, CDR2 SQIVND (reference sequence). CDR3 length equals 17 residues. Losses at the gene ends were 9 bases for V and 2 bases for J; bases not matched to a gene: 16. Here the CDR3 DNA reads TGTGCCAGCCGGGACAGCCTGGGCCTAAGGGGCAATCAGCCCCAGCATTTT. Its translation is CASRDSLGLRGNQPQHF.

This chain connects TRBV2 to TRBJ1-6; D may be TRBD1 (6 bases). Germline values: CDR1 SNHLY, CDR2 FYNNEI. The CDR3 sequence is 16 residues long. The V and J ends lost 6 bases and 7 bases respectively, with 19 bases between them. This CDR3 is CASSLIGQTRNSPLHF. CDR3 nucleotide sequence: TGTGCCAGCAGCTTGATCGGACAGACGAGAAATTCACCCCTCCACTTT.